Listed here are 21 T cell receptor beta chains from one sample, sequenced in a study of early T cells in non-severe SARS-CoV-2 infection. TCRdb re-called the 5' RACE reads through MiXCR, storing one row per CDR3 protein. Among approximately 9,100 distinct CDR3 sequences listed, more than 4.5% were seen once. Sample: whole blood. The source of these receptors is an adult who was a healthcare worker with PCR-confirmed SARS-CoV-2 infection or an uninfected control (not recorded which).

This clonotype showed up many times. The chain is built from TRBV19 and TRBJ2-5; D ambiguous. V was cut by 7 bases and J by 7 bases, with 19 bases left in between. The CDR3 spans 14 residues. Germline CDR1 reads LNHDA; CDR2 reads SQIVND (reference sequence). The CDR3 DNA is TGTGCCAGTACCCCCGGACGGCTCGGAGTGACCCAGTACTTC. Amino acids: CASTPGRLGVTQYF.

This clonotype was observed a few times. This sequence joins TRBV2 and TRBJ2-3; tentatively, D is TRBD2 (5 bases). CDR3 size: 14 residues. V was cut by 3 bases and J by 5 bases, with 12 bases left in between. The germline gives CDR1 SNHLY, CDR2 FYNNEI. In DNA form, the CDR3 reads TGTGCCAGCAGTGACGAGGGTACCCAAGATACGCAGTATTTT. Translated: CASSDEGTQDTQYF.

This clonotype came up many times. The CDR3, as DNA: TGTGCCAGCTCACCAACTAGCGGGGGAAACACCGGGGAGCTGTTTTTT. Translated, it gives CASSPTSGGNTGELFF. The rearrangement uses TRBV18 and TRBJ2-2; 11 positions agree with TRBD2. The CDR3 extends over 16 amino acids. CDR1 is KGHSH and CDR2 is LQKENI in the germline V gene. The junction had 1 base not matched to a gene; V was cut back by 2 bases and J by 2 bases.

The rearrangement links TRBV2 to TRBJ2-1; 8 bases fit TRBD2. The CDR3 spans 19 residues. Germline V CDR1 and CDR2: SNHLY, FYNNEI. Losses at the gene ends were 8 bases for V and 8 bases for J; bases not matched to a gene: 26. DNA of the CDR3: TGTGCCAGCGCTGTACTCCAGGAGTCAAAGGGGCGGGAGGACTATGAGCAGTTCTTC. Protein product: CASAVLQESKGREDYEQFF.

Ten or more counts support this clonotype. The chain has TRBV30 and TRBJ1-2; D remains ambiguous. The CDR3 covers 13 residues. The ends were cut back, 1 base at V and 5 bases at J, with 11 bases in the middle. Germline lookup yields CDR1 GTSNPN and CDR2 SVGIG (reference sequence). For the CDR3, the DNA is TGTGCCTGGAGTGATGGAAAATTTTATGGCTACACCTTC. Amino acids: CAWSDGKFYGYTF.

By sample share, this clonotype is medium-sized (0.01 to 0.1%). V usage is TRBV13 and J usage is TRBJ2-7; 7 nucleotides agree with TRBD2. J gave up 7 bases and V 5 bases, and 8 bases lay outside the gene matches. CDR1 PRHDT and CDR2 FYEKMQ come from the germline V gene (reference sequence). The CDR3 spans 13 residues. The CDR3 DNA sequence: TGTGCCAGCAGCGAGGGAGGGCAAAGGGAGCAGTACTTC. It yields the protein CASSEGGQREQYF.

This clonotype was detected many times. The chain uses TRBV20-1 and TRBJ2-1, with 13 positions matching TRBD2. Germline CDR1 and CDR2: DFQATT and SNEGSKA (reference sequence). The CDR3 extends over 13 amino acids. The CDR3: CSAGLAGEGEQFF. DNA for the CDR3: TGCAGCGCCGGACTAGCGGGAGAGGGTGAGCAGTTCTTC.

By proportion, this clonotype is medium-sized (0.01 to 0.1%). The chain uses TRBV4-1 and TRBJ1-6, with 7 positions matching TRBD1. With 1 base clipped from V and 2 bases from J, the junction kept 2 bases outside the gene matches. The V gene's germline CDR1 is MGHRA and CDR2 YSYEKL. The CDR3 loop spans 16 amino acids. The chain's CDR3 is CASSQVGGAYNSPLHF. The CDR3 DNA sequence: TGCGCCAGCAGCCAAGTAGGGGGCGCCTATAATTCACCCCTCCACTTT.

The genes are TRBV11-2 and TRBJ2-7; 9 bases fit TRBD2. CDR3 length: 16 residues. Germline CDR1 reads SGHAT; CDR2 reads FQNNGV. The J segment lost 1 base and the V segment lost 6 bases, leaving 10 bases of the junction unmatched. As DNA, the CDR3 is TGTGCCAGCAGAACGCCCCTTCTAGCGGGATCCTACGAGCAGTACTTC. Amino acid sequence: CASRTPLLAGSYEQYF.

This clonotype was seen repeatedly, ten times or more. V is TRBV19 and J is TRBJ2-1, with 9 nucleotides matching TRBD2. Germline V gene lookup returns CDR1 LNHDA and CDR2 SQIVND (reference sequence). CDR3 length: 14 residues. J gave up 5 bases and V 7 bases, and 6 bases lay outside the gene matches. As DNA, the CDR3 is TGTGCCAGTACAGTAGCGGGGGCTAACAATGAGCAGTTCTTC. It codes for CASTVAGANNEQFF.

This clonotype came up many times. J is TRBJ1-5 and V is TRBV19, with 11 positions matching TRBD1. Germline lookup yields CDR1 LNHDA and CDR2 SQIVND (reference sequence). The CDR3 runs to 17 residues. The ends lost 5 bases at V and 0 bases at J; junction bases unmatched: 6. This CDR3 is CASSVGQGAVSNQPQHF. DNA of the CDR3: TGTGCCAGTAGTGTAGGACAGGGGGCGGTTAGCAATCAGCCCCAGCATTTT.

The chain is built from TRBV29-1 and TRBJ1-1, with 7 bases identical to TRBD1. The CDR3 covers 15 residues. The J segment lost 2 bases and the V segment lost 4 bases, leaving 10 bases of the junction unmatched. From germline, CDR1 is SQVTM and CDR2 ANQGSEA. The CDR3 sequence: CSVVPGGGINTEAFF. CDR3 bases: TGCAGCGTTGTACCAGGGGGAGGGATCAACACTGAAGCTTTCTTT.

By share of the sample, this clonotype is medium-sized (0.01 to 0.1%). This sequence joins TRBV5-1 and TRBJ2-2; 9 nucleotides match TRBD2. With 6 bases clipped from V and 3 bases from J, the junction kept 12 bases outside the gene matches. Germline V gives CDR1 SGHRS, CDR2 YFSETQ. The CDR3 is 17 residues long. The CDR3 nucleotides are TGCGCCAGCACCTCATCGGCGGGAGGGCCGGACACCGGGGAGCTGTTTTTT. It encodes CASTSSAGGPDTGELFF.

This clonotype was found many times. V and J are TRBV7-8 and TRBJ2-7; D might be TRBD1 (5 bases). V was trimmed by 3 bases and J by 3 bases, leaving 12 bases between them. The CDR3 spans 14 residues. Looked up from germline, CDR1 is SGHVS and CDR2 is FQNEAQ. The CDR3 nucleotides read TGTGCCAGCAGCTTGACACAGGACCTCTACGAGCAGTACTTC. Translated: CASSLTQDLYEQYF.

This clonotype was detected ten times or more. The chain recombines TRBV29-1 with TRBJ1-1; D may be TRBD1 (5 bases). Germline CDR1 is SQVTM and CDR2 is ANQGSEA. Between the trimmed V and J ends, which lost 4 bases and 6 bases, there was a span of 12 bases. The CDR3 sequence is 12 residues long. CDR3 bases: TGCAGCGTTGTTCGGGGGTCACCTGAAGCTTTCTTT. It translates to CSVVRGSPEAFF.

By sample share, this clonotype is medium-sized. V is TRBV20-1 and J is TRBJ2-3; D not certain. Trimming left V 0 bases short and J 0 bases short, with 10 bases between. CDR1 and CDR2 (germline): DFQATT, SNEGSKA (reference sequence). The CDR3 consists of 15 residues. The CDR3 nucleotides read TGCAGTGCTAGAGATGCCGGCCCTAGCACAGATACGCAGTATTTT. Protein: CSARDAGPSTDTQYF.

This chain uses TRBV20-1 with TRBJ2-7; maybe TRBD2 (6 bases). CDR1 is DFQATT, CDR2 SNEGSKA, per germline (reference sequence). V shed 0 bases and J shed 2 bases, with 14 bases lying between them. The CDR3 extends over 15 amino acids. The CDR3 sequence is CSARDLTRGTYEQYV. In DNA, the CDR3 is TGCAGTGCTAGAGATCTGACTAGGGGAACCTACGAGCAGTACGTC.

This clonotype was counted many times. V is TRBV29-1 and J is TRBJ2-7; a weak D match, TRBD2 (6 bases). Per germline, CDR1 SQVTM and CDR2 ANQGSEA. The CDR3 has 13 amino acids. The V and J ends lost 6 bases and 3 bases respectively, with 15 bases between them. This chain's CDR3 is CSVGGVRVYEQYF. The DNA for the CDR3 is TGCAGCGTGGGGGGAGTTCGAGTCTACGAGCAGTACTTC.

A note on this clonotype: Since a much larger clone is just one base distant, this may be a read error. The chain links TRBV6-2 or TRBV6-3 to TRBJ2-3, with D uncertain. The germline V gene has CDR1 MNHEY and CDR2 SVGEGT. The V gene lost 2 bases and the J gene lost 4 bases, with 16 bases spanning the gap. This CDR3 is 16 amino acids long. The CDR3 sequence is CASSYRFLAAADTQYF. As DNA, the CDR3 is TGTGCCAGCAGTTACCGTTTCCTGGCAGCCGCAGATACGCAGTATTTT.

This clonotype appeared many times. The chain joins TRBV2 to TRBJ2-3, with TRBD2 identical over 8 bases. The germline gives CDR1 SNHLY, CDR2 FYNNEI. The CDR3 is 16 amino acids. V dropped 3 bases and J dropped 3; count of bases not matched to a gene: 8. CDR3 bases: TGTGCCAGCAGTGAGGGAGCGGGAGAAGAGACAGATACGCAGTATTTT. It is translated as CASSEGAGEETDTQYF. Supplemented by reference TRBV2 and TRBJ2-3, the full variable domain reads EPEVTQTPSHQVTQMGQEVILRCVPISNHLYFYWYRQILGQKVEFLVSFYNNEISEKSEIFDDQFSVERPDGSNFTLKIRSTKLEDSAMYFCASSEGAGEETDTQYFGPGTRLTVL.

This clonotype occurred many times. This chain uses TRBV28 with TRBJ1-1; D not resolved. V lost 5 bases and J 1 base, leaving 14 bases between the germline ends. The CDR3 consists of 15 residues. From germline, CDR1 is MDHEN and CDR2 SYDVKM. This chain's CDR3 is CASSLSPDANTEAFF. For the CDR3, the DNA is TGTGCCAGCAGTCTAAGCCCGGACGCGAACACTGAAGCTTTCTTT. Drawing the rest from reference TRBV28 and TRBJ1-1, the complete variable domain is DVKVTQSSRYLVKRTGEKVFLECVQDMDHENMFWYRQDPGLGLRLIYFSYDVKMKEKGDIPEGYSVSREKKERFSLILESASTNQTSMYLCASSLSPDANTEAFFGQGTRLTVV.